This TCR beta chain was recorded in a study of blood T cell repertoires in COVID-19. The germline V gene encodes CDR1 MNHEY and CDR2 SMNVEV (reference sequence). This CDR3 has 14 residues. Trimming stripped 6 bases from V and 2 bases from J, with 11 bases between. TCRdb's copy holds only in-frame clones and misses some; the assay was immunoSEQ multiplex PCR. The sample consists of under 200,000 clones, around 89% of them appearing once. Participants spanned ages about 18 to 89 years and resided in around 25 US areas. Each recovered donor of Cohort 3 presented with two negative PCRs, clearance, or symptom resolution.

Sequenced material: PBMCs or T cells enriched from blood (not recorded which). This chain uses TRBV27 with TRBJ2-4; a possible D gene is TRBD2 (5 bases). The TCR comes from a woman between 18 and 29 years old who had recovered from COVID-19. DNA for the CDR3: TGTGCCAGCAGGGCTGCGGGCCCCAAAAACATTCAGTACTTC. It is translated as CASRAAGPKNIQYF.